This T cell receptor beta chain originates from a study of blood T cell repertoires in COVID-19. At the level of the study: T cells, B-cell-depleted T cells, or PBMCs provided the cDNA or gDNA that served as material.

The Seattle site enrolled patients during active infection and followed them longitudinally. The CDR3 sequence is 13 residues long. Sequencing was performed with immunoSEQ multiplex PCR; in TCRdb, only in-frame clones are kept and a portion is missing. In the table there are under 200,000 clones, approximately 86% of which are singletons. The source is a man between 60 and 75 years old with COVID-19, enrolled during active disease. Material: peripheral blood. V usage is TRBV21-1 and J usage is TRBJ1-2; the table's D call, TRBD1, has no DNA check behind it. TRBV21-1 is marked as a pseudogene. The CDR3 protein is CASSSPRPYGYTF. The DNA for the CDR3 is TGTGCCAGCAGCTCACCCAGGCCCTATGGCTACACCTTC.